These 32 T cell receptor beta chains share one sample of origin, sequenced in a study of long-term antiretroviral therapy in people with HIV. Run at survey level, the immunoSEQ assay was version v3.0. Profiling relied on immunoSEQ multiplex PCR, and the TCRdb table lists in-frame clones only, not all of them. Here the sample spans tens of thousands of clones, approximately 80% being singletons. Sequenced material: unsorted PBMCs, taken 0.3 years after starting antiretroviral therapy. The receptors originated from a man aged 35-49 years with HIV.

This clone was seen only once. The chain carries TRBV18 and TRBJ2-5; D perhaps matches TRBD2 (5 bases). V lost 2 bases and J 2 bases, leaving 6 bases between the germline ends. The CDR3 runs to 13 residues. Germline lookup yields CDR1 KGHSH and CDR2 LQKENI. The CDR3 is CASSPTRQETQYF. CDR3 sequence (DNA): TGTGCCAGCTCACCAACTAGGCAAGAGACCCAGTACTTC.

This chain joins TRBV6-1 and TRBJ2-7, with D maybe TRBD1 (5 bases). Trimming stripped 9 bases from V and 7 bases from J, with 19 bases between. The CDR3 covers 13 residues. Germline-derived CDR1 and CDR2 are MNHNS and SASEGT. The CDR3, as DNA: TGTGCCAGTTTAACTACAGGTTCGTGGGAGCAGTACTTC. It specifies CASLTTGSWEQYF.

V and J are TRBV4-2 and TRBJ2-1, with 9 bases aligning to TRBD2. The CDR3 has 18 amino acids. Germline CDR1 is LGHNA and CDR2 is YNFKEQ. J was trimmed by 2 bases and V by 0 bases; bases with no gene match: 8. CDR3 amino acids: CASSQEKRGVGTYNEQFF. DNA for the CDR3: TGTGCCAGCAGCCAAGAGAAGCGGGGGGTGGGCACCTACAATGAGCAGTTCTTC.

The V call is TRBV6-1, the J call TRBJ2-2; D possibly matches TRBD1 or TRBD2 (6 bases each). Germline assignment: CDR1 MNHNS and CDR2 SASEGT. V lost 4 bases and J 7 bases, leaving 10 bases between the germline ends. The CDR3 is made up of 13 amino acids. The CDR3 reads CASSGGGGGELFF. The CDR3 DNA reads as TGTGCCAGCAGTGGAGGGGGAGGCGGGGAGCTGTTTTTT.

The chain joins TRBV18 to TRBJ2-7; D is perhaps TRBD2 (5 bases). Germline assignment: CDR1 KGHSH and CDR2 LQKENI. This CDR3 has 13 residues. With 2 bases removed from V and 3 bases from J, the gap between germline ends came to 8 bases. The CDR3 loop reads CASSPELDYEQYF. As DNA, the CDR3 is TGTGCCAGCTCACCAGAACTAGACTACGAGCAGTACTTC.

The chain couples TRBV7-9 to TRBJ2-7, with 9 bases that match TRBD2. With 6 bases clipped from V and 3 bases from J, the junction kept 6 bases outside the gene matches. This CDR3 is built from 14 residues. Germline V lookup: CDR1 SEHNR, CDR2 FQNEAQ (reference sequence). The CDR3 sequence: CASSQSGRNYEQYF. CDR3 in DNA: TGTGCCAGCAGTCAAAGCGGGAGGAACTACGAGCAGTACTTC.

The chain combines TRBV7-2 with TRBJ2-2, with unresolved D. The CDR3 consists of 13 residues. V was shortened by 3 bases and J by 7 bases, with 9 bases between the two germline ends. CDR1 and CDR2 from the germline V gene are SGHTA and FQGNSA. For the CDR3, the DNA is TGTGCCAGCAGCTTTGGGTGGGTCGGGGAGCTGTTTTTT. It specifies CASSFGWVGELFF. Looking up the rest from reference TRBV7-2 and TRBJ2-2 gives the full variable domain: GAGVSQSPSNKVTEKGKDVELRCDPISGHTALYWYRQSLGQGLEFLIYFQGNSAPDKSGLPSDRFSAERTGGSVSTLTIQRTQQEDSAVYLCASSFGWVGELFFGEGSRLTVL.

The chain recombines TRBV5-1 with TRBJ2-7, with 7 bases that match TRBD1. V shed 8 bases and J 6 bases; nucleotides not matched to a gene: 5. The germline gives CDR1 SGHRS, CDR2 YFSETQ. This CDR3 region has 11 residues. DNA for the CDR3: TGCGCCAGTGGGACAGCTCGCGAGCAGTACTTC. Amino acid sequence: CASGTAREQYF.

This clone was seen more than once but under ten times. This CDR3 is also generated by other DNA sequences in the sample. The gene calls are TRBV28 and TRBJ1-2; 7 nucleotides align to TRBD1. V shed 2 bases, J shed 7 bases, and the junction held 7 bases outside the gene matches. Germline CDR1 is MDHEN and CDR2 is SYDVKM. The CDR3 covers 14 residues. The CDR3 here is CASSLDRVGVGYTF. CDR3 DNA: TGTGCCAGCAGTTTAGACAGGGTAGGGGTTGGCTACACCTTC.

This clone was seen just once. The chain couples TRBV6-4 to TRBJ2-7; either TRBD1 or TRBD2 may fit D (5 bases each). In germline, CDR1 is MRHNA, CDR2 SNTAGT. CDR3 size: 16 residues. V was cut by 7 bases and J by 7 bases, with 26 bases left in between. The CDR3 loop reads CASTFSNGTDGKEQYF. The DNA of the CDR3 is TGTGCCAGCACTTTCTCCAACGGGACGGACGGAAAGGAGCAGTACTTC.

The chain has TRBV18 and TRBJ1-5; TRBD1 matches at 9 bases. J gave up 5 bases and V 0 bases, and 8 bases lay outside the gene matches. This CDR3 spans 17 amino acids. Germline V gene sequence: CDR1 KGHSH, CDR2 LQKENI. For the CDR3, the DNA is TGTGCCAGCTCACCACCCCCCCCGGACAGGGGACATCAGCCCCAGCATTTT. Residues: CASSPPPPDRGHQPQHF. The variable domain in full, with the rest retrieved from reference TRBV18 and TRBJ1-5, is NAGVMQNPRHLVRRRGQEARLRCSPMKGHSHVYWYRQLPEEGLKFMVYLQKENIIDESGMPKERFSAEFPKEGPSILRIQQVVRGDSAAYFCASSPPPPDRGHQPQHFGDGTRLSIL.

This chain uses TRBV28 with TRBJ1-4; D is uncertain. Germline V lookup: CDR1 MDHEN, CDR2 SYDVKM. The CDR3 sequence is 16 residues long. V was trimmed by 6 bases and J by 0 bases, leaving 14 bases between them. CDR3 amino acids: CASSRTGRTTNEKLFF. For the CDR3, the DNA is TGTGCCAGCAGCCGAACCGGACGGACAACTAATGAAAAACTGTTTTTT.

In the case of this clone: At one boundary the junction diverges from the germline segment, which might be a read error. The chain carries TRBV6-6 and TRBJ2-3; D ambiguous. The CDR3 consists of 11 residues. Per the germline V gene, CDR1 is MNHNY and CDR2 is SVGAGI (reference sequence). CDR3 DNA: TGTGCCGGCAGCCCCCAGAATACGCAGTATTTT. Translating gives CAGSPQNTQYF.

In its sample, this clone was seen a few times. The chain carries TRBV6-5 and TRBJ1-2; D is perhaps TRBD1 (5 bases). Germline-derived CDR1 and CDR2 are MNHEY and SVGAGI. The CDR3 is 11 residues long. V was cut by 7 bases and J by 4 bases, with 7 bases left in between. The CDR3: CASTDSYGYTF. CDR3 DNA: TGTGCCAGCACCGACAGCTATGGCTACACCTTC.

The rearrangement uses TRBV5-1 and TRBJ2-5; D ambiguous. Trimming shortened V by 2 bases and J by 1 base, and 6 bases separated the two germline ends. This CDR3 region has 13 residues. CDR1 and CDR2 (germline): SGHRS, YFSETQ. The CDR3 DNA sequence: TGCGCCAGCAGCTTAATAGCCCAAGAGACCCAGTACTTC. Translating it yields CASSLIAQETQYF.

In nucleotides, the CDR3 is TGTGCCACCAGCAGACAGCTTGAAGAGACCCAGTACTTC. It encodes CATSRQLEETQYF. The rearrangement links TRBV15 to TRBJ2-5; D unclear. With 2 bases removed from V and 3 bases from J, the gap between germline ends came to 7 bases. The CDR3 covers 13 residues. Per the germline V gene, CDR1 is LNHNV and CDR2 is YYDKDF (reference sequence).

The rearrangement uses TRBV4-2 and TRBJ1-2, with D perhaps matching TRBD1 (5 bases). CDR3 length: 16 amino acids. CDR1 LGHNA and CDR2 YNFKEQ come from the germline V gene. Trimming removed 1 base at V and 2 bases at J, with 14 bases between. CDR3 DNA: TGTGCCAGCAGCCAAGTAGGGGCGGGATGGAACTATGGCTACACCTTC. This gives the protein CASSQVGAGWNYGYTF.

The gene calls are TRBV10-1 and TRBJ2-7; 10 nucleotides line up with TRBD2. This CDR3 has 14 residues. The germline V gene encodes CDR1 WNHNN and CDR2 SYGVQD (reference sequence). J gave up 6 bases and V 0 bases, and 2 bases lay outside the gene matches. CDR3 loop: CASSESLAGSEQYF. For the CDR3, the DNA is TGCGCCAGCAGTGAGTCACTAGCGGGGAGCGAGCAGTACTTC.

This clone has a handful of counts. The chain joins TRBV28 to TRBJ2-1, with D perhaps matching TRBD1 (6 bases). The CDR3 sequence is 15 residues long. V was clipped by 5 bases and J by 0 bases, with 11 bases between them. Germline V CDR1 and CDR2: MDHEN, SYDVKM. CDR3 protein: CASSPTGSSYNEQFF. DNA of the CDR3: TGTGCCAGCAGTCCCACAGGGAGCTCCTACAATGAGCAGTTCTTC.

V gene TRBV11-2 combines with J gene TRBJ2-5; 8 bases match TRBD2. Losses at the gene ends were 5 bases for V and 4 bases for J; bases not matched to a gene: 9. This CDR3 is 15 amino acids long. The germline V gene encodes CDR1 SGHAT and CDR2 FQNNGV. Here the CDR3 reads CASSQSGGIGETQYF. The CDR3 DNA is TGTGCCAGCAGCCAGAGCGGGGGCATCGGAGAGACCCAGTACTTC.

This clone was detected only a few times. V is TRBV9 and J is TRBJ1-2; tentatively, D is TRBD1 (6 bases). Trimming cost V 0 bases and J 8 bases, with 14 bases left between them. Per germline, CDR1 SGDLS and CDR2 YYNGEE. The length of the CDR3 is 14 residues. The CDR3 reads CASSVGDTRSGYTF. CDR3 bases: TGTGCCAGCAGCGTAGGGGACACCCGGTCGGGCTACACCTTC.

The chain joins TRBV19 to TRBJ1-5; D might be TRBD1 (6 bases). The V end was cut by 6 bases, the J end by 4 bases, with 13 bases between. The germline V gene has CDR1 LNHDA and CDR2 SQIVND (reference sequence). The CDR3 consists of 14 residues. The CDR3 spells CASSGQTRNQPQHF. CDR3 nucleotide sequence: TGTGCCAGTAGCGGACAGACAAGGAATCAGCCCCAGCATTTT.

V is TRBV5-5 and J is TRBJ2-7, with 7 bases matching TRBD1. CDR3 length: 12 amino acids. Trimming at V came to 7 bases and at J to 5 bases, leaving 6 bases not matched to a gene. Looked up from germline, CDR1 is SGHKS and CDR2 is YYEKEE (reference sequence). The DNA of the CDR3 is TGTGCCAGCGGGACGACAGGGAACGAGCAGTACTTC. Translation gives CASGTTGNEQYF.

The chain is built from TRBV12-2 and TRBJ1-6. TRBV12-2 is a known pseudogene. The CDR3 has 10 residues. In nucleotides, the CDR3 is TGTGCAAGTCGCTTAACACCCCTCCACTTT. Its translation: CASRLTPLHF.

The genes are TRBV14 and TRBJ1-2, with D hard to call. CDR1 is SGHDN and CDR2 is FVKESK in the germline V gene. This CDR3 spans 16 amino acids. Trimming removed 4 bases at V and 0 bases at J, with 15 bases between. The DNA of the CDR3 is TGTGCCAGCAGCCTTAGAGTGGACGGATCTAACTATGGCTACACCTTC. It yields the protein CASSLRVDGSNYGYTF.

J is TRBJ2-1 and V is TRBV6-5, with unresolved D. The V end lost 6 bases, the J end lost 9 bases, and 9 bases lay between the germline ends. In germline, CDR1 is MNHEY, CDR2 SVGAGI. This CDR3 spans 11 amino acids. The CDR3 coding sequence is TGTGCCAGCAGCTATGGGTTTGAGCAGTTCTTC. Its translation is CASSYGFEQFF.

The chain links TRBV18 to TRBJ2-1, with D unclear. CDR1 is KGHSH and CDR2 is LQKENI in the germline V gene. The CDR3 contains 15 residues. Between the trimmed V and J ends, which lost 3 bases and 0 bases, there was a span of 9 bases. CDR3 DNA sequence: TGTGCCAGCTCACCTGCAGATACCTCCTACAATGAGCAGTTCTTC. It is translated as CASSPADTSYNEQFF.

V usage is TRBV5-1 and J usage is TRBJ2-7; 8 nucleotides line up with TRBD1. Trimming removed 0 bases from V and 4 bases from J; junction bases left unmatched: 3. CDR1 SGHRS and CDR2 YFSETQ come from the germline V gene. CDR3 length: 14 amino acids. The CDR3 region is CASSLGTGRYEQYF. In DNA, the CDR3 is TGCGCCAGCAGCTTGGGGACAGGGCGGTACGAGCAGTACTTC. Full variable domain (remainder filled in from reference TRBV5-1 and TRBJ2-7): KAGVTQTPRYLIKTRGQQVTLSCSPISGHRSVSWYQQTPGQGLQFLFEYFSETQRNKGNFPGRFSGRQFSNSRSEMNVSTLELGDSALYLCASSLGTGRYEQYFGPGTRLTVT.

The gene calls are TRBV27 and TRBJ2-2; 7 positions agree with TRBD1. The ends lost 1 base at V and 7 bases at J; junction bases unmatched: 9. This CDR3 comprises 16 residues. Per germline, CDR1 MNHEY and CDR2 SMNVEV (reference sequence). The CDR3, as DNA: TGTGCCAGCAGTTTATTAGGGCAGGGGGTGGGCGGGGAGCTGTTTTTT. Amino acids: CASSLLGQGVGGELFF.

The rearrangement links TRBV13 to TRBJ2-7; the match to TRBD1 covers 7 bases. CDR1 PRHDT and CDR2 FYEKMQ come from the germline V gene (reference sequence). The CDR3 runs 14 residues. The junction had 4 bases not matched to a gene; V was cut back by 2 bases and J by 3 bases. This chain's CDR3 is CASSLKRGHYEQYF. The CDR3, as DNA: TGTGCCAGCAGCTTAAAGAGGGGGCACTACGAGCAGTACTTC.

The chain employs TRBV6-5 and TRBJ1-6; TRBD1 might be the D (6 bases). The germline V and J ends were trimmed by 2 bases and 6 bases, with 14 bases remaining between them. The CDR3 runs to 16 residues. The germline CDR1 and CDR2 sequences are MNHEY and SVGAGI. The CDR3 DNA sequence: TGTGCCAGCAGTTACCACCCAAGGGGGACTAATTCACCCCTCCACTTT. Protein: CASSYHPRGTNSPLHF.

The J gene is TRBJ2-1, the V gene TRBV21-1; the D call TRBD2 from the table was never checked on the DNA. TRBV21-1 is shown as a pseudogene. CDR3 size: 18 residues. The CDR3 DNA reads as TGTGCCAGCAGCAAATACCCAGCGGGAGACCCCTCCTACAATGAGCAGTTCTTC. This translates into CASSKYPAGDPSYNEQFF.